These 9 T cell receptor beta chains were sequenced from one sample in a study of blood T cell repertoires in COVID-19. Assay used: immunoSEQ multiplex PCR; TCRdb lists only in-frame clones, some missing. Among about 170,000 clones listed, roughly 90% were seen once. The sequencing input was peripheral blood. The receptors shown here come from a woman aged 55 to 70 with COVID-19, enrolled during active disease.

The chain links TRBV10-1 to TRBJ2-7; D gene ambiguous. Germline V gene sequence: CDR1 WNHNN, CDR2 SYGVQD (reference sequence). The CDR3 extends over 14 amino acids. V gave up 4 bases and J gave up 0 bases, with 10 bases separating them. CDR3 sequence (DNA): TGCGCCAGCAGTGCCGACTGGAACTCCTACGAGCAGTACTTC. Translating it yields CASSADWNSYEQYF.

The chain combines TRBV28 with TRBJ1-2, with D possibly being TRBD1 (6 bases). V was shortened by 8 bases and J by 0 bases, with 16 bases between the two germline ends. In germline, CDR1 is MDHEN, CDR2 SYDVKM. The CDR3 is made up of 15 amino acids. The CDR3 sequence is CASAPQGITNYGYTF. In DNA form, the CDR3 reads TGTGCCAGCGCTCCTCAGGGGATAACTAACTATGGCTACACCTTC.

This clone was seen more than once but under ten times. The rearrangement links TRBV21-1 to TRBJ2-7; TRBD2 reflects the table's D call only, with no check against the DNA. TRBV21-1 is described as a pseudogene. This CDR3 comprises 17 residues. CDR3 coding DNA: TGTGCCAGCAGCAAAGCGCGGTTTGTAGCGGGAGCTGGCGAGCAGTACTTC. Its protein product is CASSKARFVAGAGEQYF.

The chain uses TRBV9 and TRBJ2-2; 10 bases are a match to TRBD1. With 5 bases clipped from V and 3 bases from J, the junction kept 10 bases outside the gene matches. This CDR3 has 17 amino acids. CDR1 and CDR2 from the germline V gene are SGDLS and YYNGEE. The CDR3 bases are TGTGCCAGCAGTTGGGGAAAGGACAGGGGGGACACCGGGGAGCTGTTTTTT. It yields the protein CASSWGKDRGDTGELFF. Filled out from reference TRBV9 and TRBJ2-2, the complete variable domain reads DSGVTQTPKHLITATGQRVTLRCSPRSGDLSVYWYQQSLDQGLQFLIQYYNGEERAKGNILERFSAQQFPDLHSELNLSSLELGDSALYFCASSWGKDRGDTGELFFGEGSRLTVL.

The rearrangement joins TRBV3-1 (or the pseudogene TRBV3-2) to TRBJ2-6, with D possibly being TRBD1 (6 bases). Germline-derived CDR1 and CDR2 are LGHDT and YNNKEL (reference sequence). The CDR3 consists of 16 residues. V lost 4 bases and J 4 bases, leaving 14 bases between the germline ends. The CDR3 reads CASSRWDTSGANVLTF. In DNA form, the CDR3 reads TGTGCCAGCAGCCGTTGGGACACCTCAGGGGCCAACGTCCTGACTTTC.

The chain carries TRBV10-3 and TRBJ2-1, with 14 bases that match TRBD2. The V segment lost 2 bases and the J segment 7 bases; nucleotides outside the gene matches: 1. Germline CDR1 ENHRY, CDR2 SYGVKD. This CDR3 spans 15 amino acids. The chain's CDR3 is CAISEGTSGSNEQFF. CDR3 nucleotide sequence: TGTGCCATCAGTGAGGGGACTAGCGGGAGTAATGAGCAGTTCTTC.

The chain joins TRBV30 to TRBJ2-1, with a tentative D call TRBD2 (6 bases). The CDR3 spans 13 residues. Trimming took off 2 bases at V and 7 bases at J, with 12 bases between the two ends. Germline V gene lookup returns CDR1 GTSNPN and CDR2 SVGIG (reference sequence). This CDR3 reads CAWSHHGGNEQFF. CDR3 coding DNA: TGTGCCTGGAGTCACCATGGGGGGAATGAGCAGTTCTTC.

The sample holds a few counts of this clone. The rearrangement links TRBV6-5 to TRBJ2-5, with D uncertain. Trimming removed 6 bases at V and 1 base at J, with 9 bases between. CDR1 and CDR2 from the germline V gene are MNHEY and SVGAGI. This CDR3 region has 13 residues. CDR3 nucleotides: TGTGCCAGCAGCCTAGAGGTCCAAGAGACCCAGTACTTC. Protein product: CASSLEVQETQYF.

V usage is TRBV7-8 and J usage is TRBJ2-7, with 8 bases matching TRBD1. The CDR3 length is 14 residues. Germline V gene sequence: CDR1 SGHVS, CDR2 FQNEAQ. V lost 2 bases to trimming and J lost 3 bases; unmatched junction nucleotides: 3. CDR3 DNA: TGTGCCAGCAGCTTACCCACAGGGGGCTACGAGCAGTACTTC. Translation gives CASSLPTGGYEQYF.